Described below is a single TCR beta chain sequence and its context. Its target is not known. The entry originates in a study of T cell responses to AZD1222 COVID-19 vaccine. Findings of the study overall: Regions 160-218 and 743-854 held dominance among vaccine-associated CD4 TCRs, which spanned spike. Sampling that yielded the repertoires occurred only after the peak T cell response.

Trimming took 6 bases from V and 4 from J, leaving 13 bases between them. This CDR3 contains 14 residues. Per germline, CDR1 SNHLY and CDR2 FYNNEI. The data were produced by immunoSEQ multiplex PCR, yet TCRdb's version contains in-frame clones alone and is incomplete. The repertoire holds 200,000 or so clones, around 93% seen once, with roughly 8.4% in the top ten. The sequencing used peripheral blood, collected on day 0 of AZD1222 vaccination. The chain employs TRBV2 and TRBJ1-5, with D maybe TRBD1 (6 bases). The receptor was derived from an adult in good health. CDR3 nucleotide sequence: TGTGCCAGCAGGAGACCTCAGGGGAATCAGCCCCAGCATTTT. It codes for CASRRPQGNQPQHF.